The present T cell receptor (beta chain) was sequenced within a study of T cell responses to AZD1222 COVID-19 vaccine. Study context: Second doses were pooled across both intervals (about 4 or about 12 weeks).

V dropped 5 bases and J dropped 6 bases, with 11 bases sitting between them. There are 12 residues in the CDR3. Germline V gene lookup returns CDR1 SEHNR and CDR2 FQNEAQ (reference sequence). Profiled with immunoSEQ multiplex PCR; TCRdb holds only in-frame clones, not every one. The repertoire holds about 180,000 clones, with more than 80% as singletons. Study-level points and caveats: In a largely white British group with more females than males, clonal diversity was possibly underestimated.

Concerning this clone itself: Its specificity is not known.

Sequencing was performed on peripheral blood, taken on day 0 of AZD1222 vaccination. The clonotype originates from an adult in good health. The chain recombines TRBV7-9 with TRBJ2-7, with D possibly matching TRBD2 (6 bases). The DNA of the CDR3 is TGTGCCAGCAGCCTTGGGGGGAGCGAGCAGTACTTC. It yields the protein CASSLGGSEQYF.